The 7 T cell receptor beta chains below all came from one sample that was sequenced in a study of cytomegalovirus exposure and HLA in healthy donors. A multiplex PCR was run with 60 Vbeta primers and 13 Jbeta primers. The table came from immunoSEQ multiplex PCR; TCRdb's copy has only in-frame clones and leaves some out. The sample contains about 150,000 clones, around 75% of which appear only once. Sequences were obtained from PBMCs. The receptors here all came from a man younger than 45 in good health and CMV-seropositive.

This clone was seen once. The V gene is TRBV9, the J gene TRBJ1-4; 8 positions agree with TRBD1. V lost 3 bases and J lost 3; bases outside the gene matches: 4. The CDR3 is 15 residues long. Looked up from germline, CDR1 is SGDLS and CDR2 is YYNGEE. The CDR3 DNA follows: TGTGCCAGCAGCGGACAGGGGCGGCCTAATGAAAAACTGTTTTTT. Translated, it gives CASSGQGRPNEKLFF.

CDR3 sequence: CASSTPRGSYEQYF. For the CDR3, the DNA is TGTGCCAGTAGTACTCCGCGGGGCTCCTACGAGCAGTACTTC. The chain combines TRBV19 with TRBJ2-7, with a weak D call TRBD2 (6 bases). Trimming left V 4 bases short and J 0 bases short, with 10 bases between. Germline V gene lookup returns CDR1 LNHDA and CDR2 SQIVND (reference sequence). CDR3 length: 14 amino acids.

The rearrangement joins TRBV2 to TRBJ2-5, with D maybe TRBD1 (6 bases). The V and J ends lost 6 bases and 5 bases respectively, with 19 bases between them. CDR3 size: 15 residues. Germline V gives CDR1 SNHLY, CDR2 FYNNEI. CDR3 residues: CASRPPGTTTETQYF. For the CDR3, the DNA is TGTGCCAGCAGACCACCCGGGACAACAACGGAGACCCAGTACTTC.

The J gene is TRBJ1-1, the V gene TRBV11-2; unclear D gene. V gave up 3 bases and J gave up 5 bases, with 10 bases separating them. The CDR3 sequence is 13 residues long. The V gene's germline CDR1 is SGHAT and CDR2 FQNNGV. CDR3 DNA: TGTGCCAGCAGCTTCGAACGCGGTACTGAAGCTTTCTTT. Translation: CASSFERGTEAFF. The full variable domain, its missing parts supplied by reference TRBV11-2 and TRBJ1-1, is EAGVAQSPRYKIIEKRQSVAFWCNPISGHATLYWYQQILGQGPKLLIQFQNNGVVDDSQLPKDRFSAERLKGVDSTLKIQPAKLEDSAVYLCASSFERGTEAFFGQGTRLTVV.

As DNA, the CDR3 is TGTGCCAGCAGCTTTAGGGGGAGGGTAGGAGAGACCCAGTACTTC. Amino acids: CASSFRGRVGETQYF. V is TRBV28 and J is TRBJ2-5, with D tentatively TRBD2 (7 bases). V was clipped by 6 bases and J by 4 bases, with 18 bases between them. The CDR3 runs to 15 residues. Germline V gene lookup returns CDR1 MDHEN and CDR2 SYDVKM.

J is TRBJ1-6 and V is TRBV9; 7 nucleotides agree with TRBD1. The CDR3 contains 17 residues. V was clipped by 4 bases and J by 0 bases; unmatched bases: 7. From germline, CDR1 is SGDLS and CDR2 YYNGEE. CDR3 residues: CASSPVEGASYNSPLHF. CDR3 nucleotide sequence: TGTGCCAGCAGCCCCGTGGAGGGGGCCTCCTATAATTCACCCCTCCACTTT.

This clone was seen only once. This sequence joins TRBV5-1 and TRBJ1-1; TRBD1 is a possible D gene (6 bases). Germline assignment: CDR1 SGHRS and CDR2 YFSETQ. V was shortened by 0 bases and J by 6 bases, with 12 bases between the two germline ends. The CDR3 extends over 14 amino acids. CDR3 in amino acids: CASSLEQGWSEAFF. The CDR3 DNA follows: TGCGCCAGCAGCTTGGAACAGGGTTGGTCTGAAGCTTTCTTT.